These T cell receptor beta chains were read from a single sample in a study of cytomegalovirus exposure and HLA in healthy donors. This table comes from immunoSEQ multiplex PCR, and its TCRdb copy is limited to in-frame clones, with some not included. The top ten hold approximately 2.6% of the sample, which has a few hundred thousand clones, around 80% seen once. The specimen was PBMCs. The receptors here all came from an older woman in good health and CMV-seropositive. Both conserved end residues are part of each CDR3. The D gene is left open where the match is weak. Rows may omit the clone size; those that give it use once, few, many or a size class.

>TRBJ2-5|-|TRBV18|-
CASSGMTGRETQYF
TGTGCCAGCTCAGGGATGACAGGAAGGGAGACCCAGTACTTC
>TRBJ1-1|-|TRBV28|once
CATGTGGQVNTEAFF
TGTGCCACTGGAACGGGGGGGCAGGTGAACACTGAAGCTTTCTTT
>TRBJ2-5|-|TRBV19|-
CASNRGRDQETQYF
TGTGCCAGTAATAGGGGGAGGGACCAAGAGACCCAGTACTTC
>TRBJ2-7|TRBD2|TRBV5-1|-
CASSGTGTSVYEQYF
TGCGCCAGCAGCGGGACCGGGACTAGCGTCTACGAGCAGTACTTC
>TRBJ1-2|-|TRBV2|-
CASSPTGTPGYTF
TGTGCCAGCAGTCCTACAGGGACCCCAGGCTACACCTTC
>TRBJ2-1|TRBD2|TRBV9|-
CASSVSGSYNEQFF
TGTGCCAGCAGCGTTAGCGGGTCCTACAATGAGCAGTTCTTC
>TRBJ1-3|-|TRBV6-5|-
CASTGTSGNTIYF
TGTGCCAGTACAGGGACCTCTGGAAACACCATATATTTT
>TRBJ2-1|-|TRBV10-3|-
CAISRDTFEDEQFF
TGTGCCATCAGTCGGGACACATTTGAGGATGAGCAGTTCTTC
>TRBJ2-6|TRBD1|TRBV4-2|-
CASSSQTGVTGANVLTF
TGTGCCAGCAGCTCCCAGACAGGGGTGACTGGGGCCAACGTCCTGACTTTC
>TRBJ1-1|-|TRBV7-9|-
CASSPGHGLSSEAFF
TGTGCCAGCAGCCCGGGACACGGATTGTCTTCTGAAGCTTTCTTT
>TRBJ2-5|TRBD2|TRBV30|few
CAWSNRGLAGFRHF
TGTGCCTGGAGTAACCGAGGGCTAGCGGGATTTAGACACTTC
>TRBJ2-1|TRBD2|TRBV5-1|-
CASSSRATSEGEQFF
TGCGCCAGCTCCTCCCGGGCGACTAGCGAAGGGGAGCAGTTCTTC
>TRBJ1-4|-|TRBV6-1|once
CASSEMGGATNEKLFF
TGTGCCAGCAGTGAAATGGGAGGTGCAACTAATGAAAAACTGTTTTTT
>TRBJ2-7|-|TRBV7-8|-
CASSLAGTSYYEQYF
TGTGCCAGCAGCTTAGCGGGGACATCCTACTACGAGCAGTACTTC
>TRBJ2-5|-|TRBV10-3|few
CAISASTGGETQYF
TGTGCCATCAGTGCGTCTACCGGAGGGGAGACCCAGTACTTC
>TRBJ2-7|-|TRBV2|-
CASSSQHRILEYF
TGTGCCAGCAGTTCCCAACATCGCATTCTTGAGTACTTC
>TRBJ2-3|-|TRBV5-1|-
CASGVRTASTDTQYF
TGCGCCAGCGGGGTGAGGACAGCTAGCACAGATACGCAGTATTTT
>TRBJ2-1|TRBD1|TRBV25-1|-
CASRAQGDEQFF
TGTGCCAGCAGAGCCCAGGGGGATGAGCAGTTCTTC
>TRBJ2-3|-|TRBV29-1|-
CSVREASHFTDTQYF
TGCAGCGTTAGGGAGGCTAGCCATTTTACAGATACGCAGTATTTT
>TRBJ1-2|TRBD1|TRBV19|once
CASRDGTGSIYGYTF
TGTGCCAGTAGGGACGGGACAGGGTCGATCTATGGCTACACCTTC
>TRBJ1-1|-|TRBV5-4|-
CASSPGGGRTGAFF
TGTGCCAGCAGCCCCGGTGGTGGGAGAACTGGGGCTTTCTTT
>TRBJ1-2|-|TRBV6-1|-
CASSETGKDGYTF
TGTGCCAGCAGTGAAACAGGGAAGGATGGCTACACCTTC
>TRBJ1-2|-|TRBV7-9|-
CASSFRSDNYGYTF
TGTGCCAGCAGCTTCCGGTCCGATAACTATGGCTACACCTTC
>TRBJ1-1|-|TRBV5-1|few
CASSIQGTEAFF
TGCGCCAGCAGCATACAGGGAACTGAAGCTTTCTTT
>TRBJ2-1|-|TRBV27|-
CASSIRRVNDDNEQFF
TGTGCCAGCAGTATCCGTCGAGTGAACGATGACAATGAGCAGTTCTTC
>TRBJ2-7|-|TRBV19|-
CASSQTGYEQYF
TGTGCCAGTAGCCAAACTGGCTACGAGCAGTACTTC
>TRBJ2-3|TRBD2|TRBV4-2|-
CASSRVLAEGDTQYF
TGTGCCAGCAGCCGAGTACTAGCGGAGGGGGATACGCAGTATTTT
>TRBJ1-2|-|TRBV6-1|-
CASSAPQGLYGYTF
TGTGCCAGCAGTGCTCCCCAGGGGCTCTATGGCTACACCTTC
>TRBJ1-2|TRBD1|TRBV2|once
CASRNGQGSYGYTF
TGTGCCAGCAGGAACGGACAGGGGTCCTATGGCTACACCTTC
>TRBJ2-7|TRBD2|TRBV4-1|few
CASSRGRRGNAYEQYF
TGCGCCAGCAGCCGGGGGAGGCGGGGGAATGCCTACGAGCAGTACTTC
>TRBJ1-1|-|TRBV6-6|-
CASRQGTEAFF
TGTGCCAGCAGACAGGGAACTGAAGCTTTCTTT
>TRBJ1-5|-|TRBV19|-
CASRVSNQPQHF
TGTGCCAGCCGGGTCAGTAATCAGCCCCAGCATTTT
>TRBJ2-1|-|TRBV27|-
CASSPPPYYNEQFF
TGTGCCAGCAGTCCCCCCCCCTACTACAATGAGCAGTTCTTC
>TRBJ1-3|-|TRBV19|-
CASITTIGGNTIYF
TGTGCCAGTATCACAACCATTGGTGGAAACACCATATATTTT
>TRBJ1-2|TRBD1|TRBV18|-
CASLQGAGYGYTF
TGTGCCAGCCTGCAGGGGGCAGGGTATGGCTACACCTTC
>TRBJ2-5|-|TRBV6-6|-
CASSRGLRQETQYF
TGTGCCAGCAGTAGGGGACTCAGACAAGAGACCCAGTACTTC
>TRBJ2-1|-|TRBV7-2|-
CASSLMRLSSYNEQFF
TGTGCCAGCAGCTTAATGAGACTAAGCTCCTACAATGAGCAGTTCTTC
>TRBJ2-7|-|TRBV4-1|-
CASRRQALYEEQYF
TGCGCCAGCCGCCGACAGGCGCTGTACGAGGAGCAGTACTTC
>TRBJ2-7|TRBD2|TRBV14|-
CASSPWAGEYEQYF
TGTGCCAGCAGCCCGTGGGCGGGGGAGTACGAGCAGTACTTC
>TRBJ2-3|TRBD2|TRBV7-9|once
CASSQGLAGGRDTQYF
TGTGCCAGCAGCCAGGGACTAGCGGGGGGGCGAGATACGCAGTATTTT
>TRBJ2-2|TRBD1|TRBV18|-
CASSRTGGSNTGELFF
TGTGCCAGCTCGCGGACAGGGGGAAGTAACACCGGGGAGCTGTTTTTT
>TRBJ2-7|-|TRBV5-1|once
CASSLVPIEREEQYF
TGCGCCAGCAGCTTGGTCCCGATCGAAAGGGAGGAGCAGTACTTC
>TRBJ1-3|TRBD1|TRBV5-4|-
CASSPRQGENTIYF
TGTGCCAGCAGCCCACGACAGGGGGAAAACACCATATATTTT
>TRBJ2-3|TRBD2|TRBV7-2|-
CASSLNAGGLSTDTQYF
TGTGCCAGCAGCTTGAACGCGGGGGGGCTCAGCACAGATACGCAGTATTTT
>TRBJ1-2|TRBD1|TRBV7-6|-
CASSSGTGNYGYTF
TGTGCCAGCAGCTCAGGGACAGGGAACTATGGCTACACCTTC
>TRBJ1-2|-|TRBV28|-
CASSRRPSRGYTF
TGTGCCAGCAGCCGGAGACCCTCACGTGGCTACACCTTC
>TRBJ1-6|-|TRBV4-1|-
CASSQTGSPLHF
TGCGCCAGCAGCCAAACGGGTTCACCCCTCCACTTT
>TRBJ2-7|-|TRBV5-1|-
CASSRKQGSSYEQYF
TGCGCCAGCAGCCGCAAGCAGGGGAGCTCCTACGAGCAGTACTTC
>TRBJ2-2|-|TRBV5-5|-
CASSGLTGELFF
TGTGCCAGCAGCGGGCTCACCGGGGAGCTGTTTTTT
>TRBJ1-3|-|TRBV9|-
CASSEGQSGNTIYF
TGTGCCAGCAGCGAGGGGCAGAGTGGAAACACCATATATTTT
>TRBJ1-1|-|TRBV6-5|-
CASSYSGGALNTEAFF
TGTGCCAGCAGTTACTCTGGGGGCGCTCTGAACACTGAAGCTTTCTTT
>TRBJ2-6|-|TRBV5-8|-
CASSLVSLAFHPGANVLTF
TGTGCCAGCAGCTTGGTGTCGTTAGCCTTCCACCCTGGGGCCAACGTCCTGACTTTC
>TRBJ2-1|TRBD2|TRBV6-1|-
CASTLGTIYNEQFF
TGTGCCAGCACCCTGGGGACTATTTACAATGAGCAGTTCTTC
>TRBJ2-2|-|TRBV7-9|-
CASRLKLQDTGELFF
TGTGCCAGCAGATTAAAACTACAAGACACCGGGGAGCTGTTTTTT
>TRBJ1-1|TRBD1|TRBV9|-
CASSVGGQLNTEAFF
TGTGCCAGCAGCGTAGGGGGACAGCTGAACACTGAAGCTTTCTTT